This TCR beta chain was identified in a study of CD8+ T cells in alopecia areata. Worth noting for this clone: The antigen remains undetermined.

Study results and caveats: Higher clonality was seen in lesional scalp than in normal scalp, especially in alopecia totalis/universalis. Scalp sample data also include resident alphabeta T cells from normal skin.

After isolation, RNA underwent reverse transcription to generate cDNA as the sequencing template. Assay used: immunoSEQ multiplex PCR; TCRdb lists only in-frame clones, some missing. The sample shows 120,000 or so clones, roughly 50% of them seen only once. Lesional scalp tissue (obtained by punch biopsy) and peripheral blood were collected from alopecia areata patients. V lost 2 bases and J 10 bases, leaving 24 bases between the germline ends. The CDR3 has 16 residues. Per germline, CDR1 SGDLS and CDR2 YYNGEE. The receptor was derived from a human donor with alopecia areata. Input material: NKG2D-low CD8+ T cells sorted from blood. The J gene is TRBJ1-2, the V gene TRBV9, with D uncertain. Here the CDR3 reads CASSVAIKGPSHDYTF. The CDR3 DNA follows: TGTGCCAGCAGCGTCGCGATTAAGGGTCCTTCTCATGACTACACCTTC.